The 32 T cell receptor beta chains listed next were all sequenced from one sample in a study of cytomegalovirus exposure and HLA in healthy donors. Clones were read by immunoSEQ multiplex PCR, and TCRdb kept only the in-frame ones, dropping some. Of fewer than 300,000 clones listed, approximately 87% are singletons. The sample taken for sequencing was PBMCs. All receptors come from a woman between 18 and 29 years old in good health and CMV-seronegative.

This chain joins TRBV7-2 and TRBJ1-2, with D perhaps TRBD1 (6 bases). CDR1 is SGHTA, CDR2 FQGNSA, per germline. The CDR3 contains 15 residues. Trimming shortened V by 5 bases and J by 6 bases, and 19 bases separated the two germline ends. CDR3 protein: CASSPETGAPDGYTF. The DNA of the CDR3 is TGTGCCAGCAGCCCAGAGACAGGAGCGCCCGATGGCTACACCTTC.

This sequence joins TRBV28 and TRBJ1-3; the D is unclear. V lost 5 bases to trimming and J lost 3 bases, with 11 bases between them. Per germline, CDR1 MDHEN and CDR2 SYDVKM. The CDR3 totals 14 residues. CDR3 residues: CASSPWRNGNTIYF. CDR3 in DNA: TGTGCCAGCAGTCCGTGGAGGAATGGAAACACCATATATTTT.

V is TRBV6-1 and J is TRBJ1-1; 8 bases are a match to TRBD1. Germline V lookup: CDR1 MNHNS, CDR2 SASEGT. CDR3 size: 12 residues. V was clipped by 10 bases and J by 4 bases; unmatched bases: 5. In DNA, the CDR3 is TGTGCCATCCTAACAGGGGGCACTGAAGCTTTCTTT. Translation: CAILTGGTEAFF.

This clone came up once. The gene calls are TRBV25-1 and TRBJ2-7; TRBD2 matches 10 bases. The germline gives CDR1 MGHDK, CDR2 SYGVNS. V lost 6 bases and J lost 2; bases outside the gene matches: 16. This CDR3 spans 18 amino acids. As DNA, the CDR3 is TGTGCCAGCAGGTCCGCGGCTAGCGGGAGTGCTACGACCTACGAGCAGTACTTC. Encoded protein: CASRSAASGSATTYEQYF.

CDR3 nucleotide sequence: TGTGCCAGCAGTTCCTTCGTTTCGGCCTACGAGCAGTACTTC. Translating gives CASSSFVSAYEQYF. The chain is built from TRBV5-4 and TRBJ2-7; D is undetermined. Deletions cut 5 bases from V and 2 bases from J, with 14 bases between. CDR3 length: 14 residues. The germline gives CDR1 SGHNT, CDR2 YYREEE (reference sequence).

CDR3 DNA sequence: TGCGCCAGCACTGACGGCGGGAGGTTCTACGAGCAGTACTTC. Translation: CASTDGGRFYEQYF. This chain uses TRBV5-1 with TRBJ2-7; 8 positions match TRBD2. The CDR3 spans 14 residues. Germline lookup yields CDR1 SGHRS and CDR2 YFSETQ. Trimming removed 6 bases from V and 3 bases from J; junction bases left unmatched: 8. Full variable domain (remainder filled in from reference TRBV5-1 and TRBJ2-7): KAGVTQTPRYLIKTRGQQVTLSCSPISGHRSVSWYQQTPGQGLQFLFEYFSETQRNKGNFPGRFSGRQFSNSRSEMNVSTLELGDSALYLCASTDGGRFYEQYFGPGTRLTVT.

The chain carries TRBV13 and TRBJ1-2, with 10 nucleotides matching TRBD1. Germline V gene data show CDR1 as PRHDT and CDR2 as FYEKMQ (reference sequence). V lost 2 bases and J lost 3; bases outside the gene matches: 6. The CDR3 is 16 residues long. The CDR3 sequence is CASSLSGTGVDYGYTF. CDR3 bases: TGTGCCAGCAGCTTATCCGGGACAGGGGTTGACTATGGCTACACCTTC. The whole variable domain, remainder taken from reference TRBV13 and TRBJ1-2, is AAGVIQSPRHLIKEKRETATLKCYPIPRHDTVYWYQQGPGQDPQFLISFYEKMQSDKGSIPDRFSAQQFSDYHSELNMSSLELGDSALYFCASSLSGTGVDYGYTFGSGTRLTVV.

The V gene is TRBV4-1, the J gene TRBJ2-5, with D possibly matching TRBD2 (5 bases). Per the germline V gene, CDR1 is MGHRA and CDR2 is YSYEKL. V was clipped by 0 bases and J by 2 bases, with 10 bases between them. The length of the CDR3 is 15 residues. CDR3 DNA: TGCGCCAGCAGCCAAGATAGGACTGCACAAGAGACCCAGTACTTC. Its protein is CASSQDRTAQETQYF.

This chain links TRBV28 with TRBJ2-7, with 8 bases fitting TRBD1. The germline V gene encodes CDR1 MDHEN and CDR2 SYDVKM. V lost 2 bases and J lost 5; bases outside the gene matches: 5. This CDR3 is 14 amino acids long. The chain's CDR3 is CASSLGRGLNEQYF. The CDR3 nucleotides read TGTGCCAGCAGTTTAGGCAGGGGGCTCAACGAGCAGTACTTC.

The genes are TRBV28 and TRBJ1-5, with a possible D match to TRBD1 (6 bases). The V gene lost 4 bases and the J gene lost 6 bases, with 19 bases spanning the gap. The germline V gene encodes CDR1 MDHEN and CDR2 SYDVKM. The CDR3 sequence is 16 residues long. CDR3 sequence reads: CASSSTGTYSRQPQHF. Here the CDR3 DNA reads TGTGCCAGCAGTTCCACAGGGACGTATTCTCGTCAGCCCCAGCATTTT.

The genes are TRBV10-3 and TRBJ2-5; maybe TRBD2 (6 bases). The CDR3 is 13 residues long. The germline CDR1 and CDR2 sequences are ENHRY and SYGVKD. Deletions cut 6 bases from V and 2 bases from J, with 10 bases between. In DNA form, the CDR3 reads TGTGCCATCAGCCCGGGACTTCAAGAGACCCAGTACTTC. Translating gives CAISPGLQETQYF.

This chain uses TRBV27 with TRBJ2-1, with 8 bases matching TRBD2. The CDR3 extends over 16 amino acids. CDR1 and CDR2 (germline): MNHEY, SMNVEV (reference sequence). J gave up 6 bases and V 8 bases, and 15 bases lay outside the gene matches. CDR3 bases: TGTGCCAGCGTCCCCATCGGAGCGGGAGTAGGCAATGAGCAGTTCTTC. Translated, it gives CASVPIGAGVGNEQFF.

The chain carries TRBV7-9 and TRBJ2-5; perhaps TRBD1 as D (6 bases). V was clipped by 5 bases and J by 5 bases, with 6 bases between them. Germline assignment: CDR1 SEHNR and CDR2 FQNEAQ (reference sequence). The CDR3 is 11 amino acids. The CDR3 protein is CASSQGETQYF. In nucleotides, the CDR3 is TGTGCCAGCAGCCAGGGGGAGACCCAGTACTTC.

This chain's CDR3 is CSVVGRMNTEAFF. The CDR3 nucleotides are TGCAGCGTTGTTGGGAGGATGAACACTGAAGCTTTCTTT. The chain is built from TRBV29-1 and TRBJ1-1, with D hard to call. The CDR3 sequence is 13 residues long. The V gene's germline CDR1 is SQVTM and CDR2 ANQGSEA. V dropped 4 bases and J dropped 0 bases, with 9 bases sitting between them.

The gene calls are TRBV28 and TRBJ2-3; 7 bases are shared with TRBD1. Germline V gene data show CDR1 as MDHEN and CDR2 as SYDVKM. Trimming removed 8 bases from V and 2 bases from J; junction bases left unmatched: 10. This CDR3 contains 15 residues. The CDR3 here is CASRTGSVSTDTQYF. CDR3 coding DNA: TGTGCCAGCCGGACAGGCTCAGTTTCCACAGATACGCAGTATTTT.

The sample holds one count of this clone. J is TRBJ2-3 and V is TRBV7-3; D is undetermined. V lost 2 bases and J 0 bases, leaving 9 bases between the germline ends. Germline-derived CDR1 and CDR2 are SGHTA and FQGTGA. This CDR3 is 15 amino acids long. The CDR3, as DNA: TGTGCCAGCAGCTTACCGGGTTCCAGCACAGATACGCAGTATTTT. Protein product: CASSLPGSSTDTQYF.

The V gene is TRBV4-3, the J gene TRBJ1-4; D perhaps matches TRBD1 (5 bases). Trimming shortened V by 0 bases and J by 10 bases, and 18 bases separated the two germline ends. CDR3 length: 16 residues. CDR1 LGHNA and CDR2 YSLEER come from the germline V gene. CDR3 nucleotides: TGCGCCAGCAGCCAAGAAATAATCGGGGGTTCAGTAAAACTGTTTTTT. Translated, it gives CASSQEIIGGSVKLFF.

The chain couples TRBV4-1 to TRBJ1-1; D gene uncertain. The CDR3 spans 12 residues. From germline, CDR1 is MGHRA and CDR2 YSYEKL. V shed 4 bases and J shed 4 bases, with 7 bases lying between them. The CDR3 DNA reads TGCGCCAGCAGCCCCACCGGCACTGAAGCTTTCTTT. It translates to CASSPTGTEAFF.

This clone was detected only a few times. V usage is TRBV7-8 and J usage is TRBJ2-1; D call uncertain. The CDR3 loop spans 15 amino acids. Germline V gene data show CDR1 as SGHVS and CDR2 as FQNEAQ. Trimming removed 5 bases from V and 2 bases from J, with 13 bases in between. CDR3 nucleotides: TGTGCCAGCAGCATCGATTCAGGCCCCTACAATGAGCAGTTCTTC. Translation gives CASSIDSGPYNEQFF. The whole variable domain, filled in from reference TRBV7-8 and TRBJ2-1, reads GAGVSQSPRYKVAKRGQDVALRCDPISGHVSLFWYQQALGQGPEFLTYFQNEAQLDKSGLPSDRFFAERPEGSVSTLKIQRTQQEDSAVYLCASSIDSGPYNEQFFGPGTRLTVL.

This clone was counted a single time. The chain couples TRBV19 to TRBJ1-2; D is undetermined. The germline gives CDR1 LNHDA, CDR2 SQIVND (reference sequence). This CDR3 comprises 15 residues. V was clipped by 1 base and J by 3 bases, with 12 bases between them. Here the CDR3 DNA reads TGTGCCAGTAGTATAGGACTCGGGAGGGACTATGGCTACACCTTC. It codes for CASSIGLGRDYGYTF. The variable domain in full, completed from reference TRBV19 and TRBJ1-2, reads DGGITQSPKYLFRKEGQNVTLSCEQNLNHDAMYWYRQDPGQGLRLIYYSQIVNDFQKGDIAEGYSVSREKKESFPLTVTSAQKNPTAFYLCASSIGLGRDYGYTFGSGTRLTVV.

This clone has just a few counts. J is TRBJ1-5 and V is TRBV6-5, with TRBD1 matching over 11 bases. The J segment lost 7 bases and the V segment lost 5 bases, leaving 7 bases of the junction unmatched. The CDR3 consists of 15 residues. The germline V gene encodes CDR1 MNHEY and CDR2 SVGAGI. The CDR3 DNA reads TGTGCCAGCAGTGGACAGGGGGCCTTCAGCCAGCCCCAGCATTTT. Amino acid sequence: CASSGQGAFSQPQHF.

In its sample, this clone ranks as medium-sized. This rearrangement joins TRBV7-8 to TRBJ2-7, with D perhaps TRBD1 (6 bases). The CDR3 sequence is 15 residues long. Germline values: CDR1 SGHVS, CDR2 FQNEAQ. V was clipped by 4 bases and J by 1 base, with 14 bases between them. The CDR3 region has the DNA TGTGCCAGCAGCTCCCGGCAGGGGCCATCCTACGAGCAGTACTTC. Encoded protein: CASSSRQGPSYEQYF.

The chain joins TRBV10-2 to TRBJ2-2, with TRBD2 matching over 11 bases. Losses at the gene ends were 3 bases for V and 4 bases for J; bases not matched to a gene: 7. This CDR3 contains 17 residues. The germline gives CDR1 WSHSY, CDR2 SAAADI. CDR3 nucleotide sequence: TGCGCCAGCAGTGAAACTAGCGGGAGTCTTGGCACCGGGGAGCTGTTTTTT. This sequence encodes CASSETSGSLGTGELFF.

V is TRBV4-1 and J is TRBJ1-4, with 7 positions matching TRBD1. Germline CDR1 and CDR2: MGHRA and YSYEKL. This CDR3 comprises 13 residues. Trimming cost V 4 bases and J 7 bases; bases outside gene matches: 3. In DNA form, the CDR3 reads TGCGCCAGCAGCCTACGACAGGGTGAAAAACTGTTTTTT. Amino acids: CASSLRQGEKLFF.

V usage is TRBV6-5 and J usage is TRBJ1-2; D is ambiguous. Germline V CDR1 and CDR2: MNHEY, SVGAGI. CDR3 size: 14 residues. The V and J ends lost 0 bases and 0 bases respectively, with 5 bases between them. The CDR3 DNA reads TGTGCCAGCAGTTACTCTACAGCTAACTATGGCTACACCTTC. Its translation: CASSYSTANYGYTF.

This chain links TRBV9 with TRBJ2-1; 7 bases match TRBD2. This CDR3 is 16 amino acids long. Looked up from germline, CDR1 is SGDLS and CDR2 is YYNGEE. V dropped 3 bases and J dropped 0; count of bases not matched to a gene: 6. CDR3 region: CASSETSASSYNEQFF. CDR3 bases: TGTGCCAGCAGCGAAACTAGCGCAAGCTCCTACAATGAGCAGTTCTTC.

V and J are TRBV7-9 and TRBJ1-2; D is unresolved. Trimming cost V 4 bases and J 7 bases, with 19 bases left between them. The CDR3 is 15 residues long. Germline lookup yields CDR1 SEHNR and CDR2 FQNEAQ (reference sequence). CDR3 nucleotides: TGTGCCAGCAGCTCCGCCGGGAGGGCAGATAGTGGCTACACCTTC. Its protein product is CASSSAGRADSGYTF.

The genes are TRBV6-1 and TRBJ1-2, with D tentatively TRBD1 (6 bases). CDR1 is MNHNS, CDR2 SASEGT, per germline. The V and J ends lost 3 bases and 8 bases respectively, with 13 bases between them. The CDR3 consists of 13 residues. As DNA, the CDR3 is TGTGCCAGCAGTGAGGGGGCTAGCTACGGCTACACCTTC. Translating it yields CASSEGASYGYTF.

The chain has TRBV10-3 and TRBJ2-7; weak D call: TRBD2 (5 bases). Per germline, CDR1 ENHRY and CDR2 SYGVKD. Between the trimmed V and J ends, which lost 3 bases and 2 bases, there was a span of 17 bases. CDR3 length: 16 amino acids. CDR3 nucleotides: TGTGCCATCAGTGAAGGTTACGGGGAGCCTGCCTACGAGCAGTACTTC. This codes for CAISEGYGEPAYEQYF.

This chain links TRBV7-8 with TRBJ1-1, with 9 bases fitting TRBD1. This CDR3 is built from 14 residues. Losses at the gene ends were 3 bases for V and 2 bases for J; bases not matched to a gene: 1. Germline V gene lookup returns CDR1 SGHVS and CDR2 FQNEAQ. The CDR3 DNA is TGTGCCAGCAGCTTGGGACAGGGAAACACTGAAGCTTTCTTT. Its translation: CASSLGQGNTEAFF.

The gene calls are TRBV27 and TRBJ1-2, with a tentative D call TRBD1 (5 bases). The CDR3 totals 15 residues. V was pared by 4 bases and J by 3 bases, with 15 bases between. Looked up from germline, CDR1 is MNHEY and CDR2 is SMNVEV (reference sequence). The CDR3 DNA sequence: TGTGCCAGCAGTTCTCTCCAGGGAATTGACTATGGCTACACCTTC. It translates to CASSSLQGIDYGYTF.

This clone was recorded once. This chain links TRBV19 with TRBJ1-5, with D possibly being TRBD1 (5 bases). Germline V gene lookup returns CDR1 LNHDA and CDR2 SQIVND (reference sequence). V gave up 7 bases and J gave up 7 bases, with 14 bases separating them. The CDR3 spans 13 residues. The CDR3 loop reads CASTGVSGQPQHF. CDR3 bases: TGTGCCAGTACGGGGGTATCGGGGCAGCCCCAGCATTTT. Together with reference TRBV19 and TRBJ1-5, the CDR3 gives the full variable domain: DGGITQSPKYLFRKEGQNVTLSCEQNLNHDAMYWYRQDPGQGLRLIYYSQIVNDFQKGDIAEGYSVSREKKESFPLTVTSAQKNPTAFYLCASTGVSGQPQHFGDGTRLSIL.